This T cell receptor (beta chain) was sequenced during a study of shared clonotypes between healthy human individuals. About this clone itself: Its antigen is undetermined.

Overall study results and limits: Some naive CD4 clonotypes, roughly 5%, turned up in common across a handful of donors. Generation of non-shared clonotypes was less probable than generation of clonotypes shared by all four donors.

In the naive CD8 group, cells lacked CD45RO and were positively selected for CCR7, so terminally differentiated effector memory CD45RA+ cells were left out. Germline V gene data show CDR1 as SGHDN and CDR2 as FVKESK. There are 14 residues in the CDR3. The V and J ends lost 1 base and 1 base respectively, with 7 bases between them. Per the original data handling: Quality scores were absent from the junction-only immunoSEQ sequences, so filtering differed. Profiled with immunoSEQ multiplex PCR; TCRdb holds only in-frame clones, not every one. V and J calls and clone size come straight from that table; D and trimming were deduced from the DNA. In the table there are about 2 million clones, roughly 95% of which are singletons.

Sequencing input: naive CD8+ T cells sorted from blood. This chain links TRBV14 with TRBJ1-1; D gene unclear. This TCR derives from a young man in good health. The CDR3 protein is CASSQGRTNTEAFF. The CDR3 region has the DNA TGTGCCAGCAGCCAAGGTAGAACGAACACTGAAGCTTTCTTT.